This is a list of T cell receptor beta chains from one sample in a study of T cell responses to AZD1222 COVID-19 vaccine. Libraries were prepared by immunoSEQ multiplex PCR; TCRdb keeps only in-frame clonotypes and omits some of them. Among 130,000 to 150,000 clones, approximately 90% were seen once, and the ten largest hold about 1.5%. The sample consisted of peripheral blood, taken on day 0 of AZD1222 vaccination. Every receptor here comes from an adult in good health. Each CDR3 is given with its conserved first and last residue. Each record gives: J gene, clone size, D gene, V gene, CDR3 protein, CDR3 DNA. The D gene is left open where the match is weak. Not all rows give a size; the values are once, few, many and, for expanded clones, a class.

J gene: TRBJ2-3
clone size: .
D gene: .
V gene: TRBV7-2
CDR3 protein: CASSLMSLDTDTQYF
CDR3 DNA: TGTGCCAGCAGCCTTATGTCTCTAGACACAGATACGCAGTATTTT

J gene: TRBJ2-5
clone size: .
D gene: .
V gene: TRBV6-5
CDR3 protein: CASSHLKTATFYF
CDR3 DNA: TGTGCCAGCAGCCACTTAAAAACGGCCACCTTTTACTTC

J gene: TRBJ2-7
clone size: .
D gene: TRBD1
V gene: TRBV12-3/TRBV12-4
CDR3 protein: CASRRKKGTGEYF
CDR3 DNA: TGTGCCAGCAGGAGGAAAAAAGGGACAGGGGAGTACTTC

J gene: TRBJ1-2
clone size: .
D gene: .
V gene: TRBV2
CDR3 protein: CASSPQKGVYGYTF
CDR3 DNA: TGTGCCAGCAGCCCCCAGAAGGGAGTCTATGGCTACACCTTC

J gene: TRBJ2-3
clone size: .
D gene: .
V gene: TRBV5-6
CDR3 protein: CASSLGRSSSTDTQYF
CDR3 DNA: TGTGCCAGCAGCTTGGGCCGGTCTTCTAGCACAGATACGCAGTATTTT

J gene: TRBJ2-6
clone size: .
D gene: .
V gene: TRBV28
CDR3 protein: CASSSKPLPTRFPSGANVLTF
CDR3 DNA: TGTGCCAGCAGTTCAAAACCTCTCCCGACCCGTTTCCCCTCTGGGGCCAACGTCCTGACTTTC

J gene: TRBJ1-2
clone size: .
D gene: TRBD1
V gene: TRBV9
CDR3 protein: CASSVSGQGYGYTF
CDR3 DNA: TGTGCCAGCAGCGTAAGCGGACAGGGCTATGGCTACACCTTC

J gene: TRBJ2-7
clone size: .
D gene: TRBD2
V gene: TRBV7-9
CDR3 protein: CASTLGQGLAGTYEQYF
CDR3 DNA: TGTGCCAGCACCTTAGGGCAGGGGCTAGCGGGGACCTACGAGCAGTACTTC

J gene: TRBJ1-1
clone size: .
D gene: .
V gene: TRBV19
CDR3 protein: CASTPDTWNTEAFF
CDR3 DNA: TGTGCCAGTACCCCAGACACCTGGAACACTGAAGCTTTCTTT

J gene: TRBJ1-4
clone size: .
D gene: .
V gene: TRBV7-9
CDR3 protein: CASSYRETNEKLFF
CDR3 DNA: TGTGCCAGCAGTTACAGGGAAACTAATGAAAAACTGTTTTTT

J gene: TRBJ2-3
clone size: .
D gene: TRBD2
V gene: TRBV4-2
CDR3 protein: CASSQGVAGDADTQYF
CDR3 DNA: TGTGCCAGCAGCCAAGGAGTTGCGGGGGACGCAGATACGCAGTATTTT

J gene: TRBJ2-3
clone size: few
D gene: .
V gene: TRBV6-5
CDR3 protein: CASAYSYTQYF
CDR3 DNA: TGTGCCAGCGCGTACTCCTATACGCAGTATTTT

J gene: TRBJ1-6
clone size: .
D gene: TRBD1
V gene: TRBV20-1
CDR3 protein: CSASARDRGSNSPLHF
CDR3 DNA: TGCAGTGCTAGTGCCCGGGACAGGGGGTCTAATTCACCCCTCCACTTT

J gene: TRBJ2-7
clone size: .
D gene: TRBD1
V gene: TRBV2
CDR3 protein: CAGRGQGSSYEQYF
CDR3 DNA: TGTGCCGGCCGGGGACAGGGTTCTTCCTACGAGCAGTACTTC

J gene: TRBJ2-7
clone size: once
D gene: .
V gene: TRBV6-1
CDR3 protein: CASSPQGWGYEQYF
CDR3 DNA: TGTGCCAGCAGTCCACAGGGCTGGGGCTACGAGCAGTACTTC

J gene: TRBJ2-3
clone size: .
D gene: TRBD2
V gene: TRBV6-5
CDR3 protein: CASGKLAGGADTQYF
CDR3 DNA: TGTGCCAGCGGAAAACTAGCGGGGGGCGCAGATACGCAGTATTTT

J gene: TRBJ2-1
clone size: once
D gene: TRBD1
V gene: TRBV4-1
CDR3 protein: CASSQKPGQPYNEQFF
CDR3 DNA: TGCGCCAGCAGCCAAAAACCGGGACAGCCCTACAATGAGCAGTTCTTC

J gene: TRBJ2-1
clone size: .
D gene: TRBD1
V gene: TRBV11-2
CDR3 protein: CASSTRTGFNEQFF
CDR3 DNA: TGTGCCAGCAGCACCCGGACAGGGTTCAATGAGCAGTTCTTC

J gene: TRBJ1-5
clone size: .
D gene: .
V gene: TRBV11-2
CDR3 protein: CASSLELQGRQPQHF
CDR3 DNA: TGTGCCAGCAGCTTAGAGCTTCAGGGACGTCAGCCCCAGCATTTT

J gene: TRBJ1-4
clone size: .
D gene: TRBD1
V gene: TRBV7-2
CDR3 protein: CASSLGPGGEKLFF
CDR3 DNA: TGTGCCAGCAGCTTAGGGCCAGGGGGAGAAAAACTGTTTTTT

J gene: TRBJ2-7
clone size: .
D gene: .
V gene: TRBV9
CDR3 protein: CASSPGRPGGYEQYF
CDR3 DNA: TGTGCCAGCAGCCCTGGGAGGCCTGGGGGCTACGAGCAGTACTTC

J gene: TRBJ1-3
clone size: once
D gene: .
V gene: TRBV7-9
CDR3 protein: CASSLLDGNTIYF
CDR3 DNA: TGTGCCAGCAGCTTACTCGACGGAAACACCATATATTTT

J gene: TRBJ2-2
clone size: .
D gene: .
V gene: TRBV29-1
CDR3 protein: CSVSQLVSNTGELFF
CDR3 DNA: TGCAGCGTTTCACAGCTAGTGTCGAACACCGGGGAGCTGTTTTTT

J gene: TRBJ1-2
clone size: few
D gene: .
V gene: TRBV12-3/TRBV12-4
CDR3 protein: CASLDSNYGYTF
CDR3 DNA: TGTGCCAGCTTGGACAGCAACTATGGCTACACCTTC

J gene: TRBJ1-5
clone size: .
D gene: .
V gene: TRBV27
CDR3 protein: CASSLGRINQPQHF
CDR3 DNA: TGTGCCAGCAGCCTAGGCCGGATAAATCAGCCCCAGCATTTT